These T cell receptor beta chains were read from a single sample in a study of blood T cell repertoires in COVID-19. TCRdb keeps only in-frame clones here, not all; method: immunoSEQ multiplex PCR. The sample records 140,000 or so clones, around four fifths being singletons. Sequencing input: peripheral blood. These receptors were obtained from a human donor in a cohort sampled during active COVID-19. The CDR3 runs from the conserved cysteine through the conserved F or W. The order of the fields is clone size, V gene, D gene, J gene, CDR3 protein, CDR3 DNA. The D gene is left open where the match is weak. Not every row has a clone size; where given, it reads once, few, many or a size class.

>-|TRBV5-1|-|TRBJ1-3
CASSRWGPGIEVGNTIYF
TGCGCCAGCAGCCGTTGGGGGCCCGGTATTGAAGTGGGAAACACCATATATTTT
>few|TRBV6-5|TRBD2|TRBJ2-3
CASSRDYTDTQYF
TGTGCCAGCAGTCGGGACTATACAGATACGCAGTATTTT
>few|TRBV29-1|TRBD1|TRBJ1-4
CSVLTGGDEKLFF
TGCAGCGTATTGACAGGGGGCGATGAAAAACTGTTTTTT
>-|TRBV6-7|TRBD2|TRBJ2-1
CASSYTIYPLTSGVYNEQFF
TGTGCCAGCAGTTACACGATTTATCCCTTGACTAGCGGGGTCTACAATGAGCAGTTCTTC
>-|TRBV9|-|TRBJ2-1
CASSVRDPTSYRAYNEQFF
TGTGCCAGCAGCGTCCGGGACCCGACCTCCTACAGGGCCTACAATGAGCAGTTCTTC
>-|TRBV7-2|-|TRBJ2-5
CASSGGADRETQYF
TGTGCCAGCAGCGGGGGGGCGGATCGAGAGACCCAGTACTTC
>few|TRBV29-1|TRBD1|TRBJ2-1
CSVGGRDRGINEQFF
TGCAGCGTTGGGGGCCGGGACAGGGGTATCAATGAGCAGTTCTTC
>-|TRBV2|-|TRBJ1-1
CASTGGLEAFF
TGTGCCAGCACGGGGGGCTTGGAAGCTTTCTTT
>-|TRBV19|-|TRBJ1-5
CASSQMTAINQPQHF
TGTGCCAGTAGCCAGATGACAGCAATCAATCAGCCCCAGCATTTT
>-|TRBV5-4|-|TRBJ2-6
CASSHKTSGANVLTF
TGTGCCAGCAGCCACAAAACGTCTGGGGCCAACGTCCTGACTTTC
>once|TRBV21-1|-|TRBJ1-1
CASSKRGQGDTEAFF
TGTGCCAGCAGCAAAAGAGGACAGGGGGACACTGAAGCTTTCTTT
>-|TRBV27|TRBD2|TRBJ2-3
CASSPPGLGYTDTQYF
TGTGCCAGCAGTCCACCGGGACTAGGGTATACAGATACGCAGTATTTT
>-|TRBV12-5|-|TRBJ2-3
CASGLSTVPPGTDTQYF
TGTGCTAGTGGTTTGTCAACGGTTCCCCCCGGCACAGATACGCAGTATTTT
>-|TRBV3-1/TRBV3-2|TRBD2|TRBJ2-5
CASSQGVAGALKGAQYF
TGTGCCAGCAGCCAAGGAGTAGCGGGGGCTCTCAAGGGAGCCCAGTACTTC
>-|TRBV9|TRBD1|TRBJ2-3
CASSPRDRGQVDTQYF
TGTGCCAGCAGCCCACGGGACAGGGGGCAGGTGGATACGCAGTATTTT
>-|TRBV6-5|-|TRBJ1-2
CASTKTGNYGYTF
TGTGCCAGCACTAAAACAGGAAACTATGGCTACACCTTC
>-|TRBV4-1|TRBD1|TRBJ2-3
CASSTGGTDTQYF
TGCGCCAGCAGTACAGGGGGCACAGATACGCAGTATTTT
>-|TRBV5-4|TRBD1|TRBJ1-2
CASSWTGNYGYTF
TGTGCCAGCAGTTGGACAGGGAACTATGGCTACACCTTC
>-|TRBV28|-|TRBJ1-1
CASSLAGGETEAFF
TGTGCCAGCAGTTTAGCGGGGGGGGAGACTGAAGCTTTCTTT
>-|TRBV5-8|TRBD1|TRBJ1-2
CASSLAGQGAYYGYTF
TGTGCCAGCAGCTTGGCCGGACAGGGGGCGTACTATGGCTACACCTTC
>-|TRBV4-1|-|TRBJ1-5
CASSLTYSNQPQHF
TGCGCCAGCAGCCTCACCTATAGCAATCAGCCCCAGCATTTT
>-|TRBV19|-|TRBJ1-1
CASSQAGGNTEAFF
TGTGCCAGTAGTCAGGCGGGAGGGAACACTGAAGCTTTCTTT
>once|TRBV2|TRBD1|TRBJ2-4
CASRSDREVKNIQYF
TGTGCCAGCAGATCGGACAGGGAAGTCAAAAACATTCAGTACTTC
>-|TRBV28|-|TRBJ2-5
CASSLSQTGQETQYF
TGTGCCAGCAGTCTCAGTCAGACAGGCCAAGAGACCCAGTACTTC
>-|TRBV2|TRBD1|TRBJ1-3
CASSERTGAGNTIYF
TGTGCCAGCAGTGAAAGGACAGGGGCTGGAAACACCATATATTTT
>-|TRBV7-2|TRBD1|TRBJ1-2
CASSTAGQGANYGYTF
TGTGCCAGCAGCACAGCGGGACAGGGGGCTAACTATGGCTACACCTTC
>-|TRBV7-9|-|TRBJ2-3
CASSDIDTQYF
TGTGCCAGCAGCGACATAGATACGCAGTATTTT
>once|TRBV6-2/TRBV6-3|-|TRBJ1-2
CASSYDRPGANYGYTF
TGTGCCAGCAGTTACGACAGGCCTGGGGCTAACTATGGCTACACCTTC
>-|TRBV11-3|TRBD2|TRBJ2-1
CASSPRTSGSHEQFF
TGTGCCAGCAGCCCCCGGACTAGCGGGAGCCATGAGCAGTTCTTC
>-|TRBV9|-|TRBJ2-5
CASSVDVAGETQYF
TGTGCCAGCAGCGTAGATGTTGCGGGAGAGACCCAGTACTTC
>-|TRBV28|-|TRBJ2-3
CASSTPEPRPGTDTQYF
TGTGCCAGCAGTACCCCTGAACCCCGACCGGGGACAGATACGCAGTATTTT
>-|TRBV10-1|TRBD2|TRBJ2-5
CASSPAGGETQYF
TGCGCCAGCAGCCCCGCGGGGGGGGAGACCCAGTACTTC
>once|TRBV11-2|TRBD2|TRBJ2-3
CASSWTTSGGVDTQYF
TGTGCCAGCAGCTGGACGACTAGCGGGGGGGTAGATACGCAGTATTTT
>-|TRBV19|-|TRBJ1-1
CASSASGTPLHEAFF
TGTGCCAGTAGCGCATCAGGGACACCCCTTCATGAAGCTTTCTTT
>-|TRBV24-1|-|TRBJ2-1
CATSDPGLPNEQFF
TGTGCCACCAGTGACCCGGGACTCCCCAATGAGCAGTTCTTC
>few|TRBV6-5|-|TRBJ2-1
CASNRRAGFDNEQFF
TGTGCCAGCAACAGACGAGCGGGTTTCGACAATGAGCAGTTCTTC
>-|TRBV6-5|TRBD2|TRBJ2-1
CASRPGLETNEQFF
TGTGCCAGCAGACCGGGACTAGAGACCAATGAGCAGTTCTTC